This T cell receptor beta chain was retrieved from a study of molecular identifiers for immune sequencing clone quantification. As for the study in general: In replicates, the authors split RNA from around 20,000 or 100,000 naive CD8 cells five ways and sequenced four. Findings and caveats of the study: Clones above 20 RNA copies contained over 98% of effector molecules and under 1% of naive molecules.

Germline assignment: CDR1 SGHRS and CDR2 YFSETQ. The V and J ends lost 4 bases and 10 bases, in that order; junction bases with no gene match: 9. This CDR3 comprises 14 residues. Each CDR3 protein is one row after TCRdb ran MiXCR on the PCR reads. The table has about 500,000 distinct CDR3 sequences, less than 30% seen once; the top ten hold around 0.79%. Notes on this clonotype: The antigen remains unidentified. A much larger clone lies one base from this, so it may be a read error.

V and J are TRBV5-1 and TRBJ1-4; 8 nucleotides align to TRBD1. The TCR comes from a human donor in good health. Some libraries in this study had Jurkat cell RNA spiked in. Sequenced: naive CD8+ T cells from blood, with Jurkat cell RNA spiked in. Subset given: FACS-sorted CD8+CD4-CCR7+CD45RA+ naive T cells. The CDR3 spells CASSPRGLWGKLFF. CDR3 sequence (DNA): TGCGCCAGCAGCCCCAGGGGGCTTTGGGGAAAACTGTTTTTT.